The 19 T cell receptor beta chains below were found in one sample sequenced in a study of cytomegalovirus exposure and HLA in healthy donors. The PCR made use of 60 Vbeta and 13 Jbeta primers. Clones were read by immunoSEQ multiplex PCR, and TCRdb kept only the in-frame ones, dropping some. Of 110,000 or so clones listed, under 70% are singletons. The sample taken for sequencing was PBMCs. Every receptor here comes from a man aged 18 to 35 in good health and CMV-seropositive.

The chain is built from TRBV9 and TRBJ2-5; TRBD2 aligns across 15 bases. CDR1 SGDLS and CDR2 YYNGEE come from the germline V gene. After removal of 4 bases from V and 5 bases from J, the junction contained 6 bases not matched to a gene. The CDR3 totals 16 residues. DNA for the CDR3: TGTGCCAGCAGCTCGGGACTAGCGGGGGGCCGGGAGACCCAGTACTTC. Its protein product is CASSSGLAGGRETQYF.

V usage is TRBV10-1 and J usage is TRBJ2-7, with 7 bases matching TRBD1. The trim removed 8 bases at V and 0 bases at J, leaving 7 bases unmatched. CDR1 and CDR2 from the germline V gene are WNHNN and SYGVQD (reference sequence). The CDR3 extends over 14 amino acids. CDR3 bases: TGCGCCAGCCTCTTTTACAGGGGCTCCTACGAGCAGTACGTC. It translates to CASLFYRGSYEQYV.

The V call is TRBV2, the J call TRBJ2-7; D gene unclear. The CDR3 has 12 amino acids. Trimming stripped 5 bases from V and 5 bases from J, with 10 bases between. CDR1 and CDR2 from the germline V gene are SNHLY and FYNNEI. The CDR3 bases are TGTGCCAGCAGTCCGAGGTTCCACGAGCAGTACGTC. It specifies CASSPRFHEQYV.

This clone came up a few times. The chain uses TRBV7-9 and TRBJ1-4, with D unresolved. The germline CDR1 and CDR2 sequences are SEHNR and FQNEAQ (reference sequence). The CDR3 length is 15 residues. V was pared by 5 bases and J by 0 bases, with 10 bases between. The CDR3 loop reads CASSLGVSTNEKLFF. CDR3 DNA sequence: TGTGCCAGCAGCCTCGGGGTATCAACTAATGAAAAACTGTTTTTT. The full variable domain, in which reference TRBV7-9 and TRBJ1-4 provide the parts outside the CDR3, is DTGVSQNPRHKITKRGQNVTFRCDPISEHNRLYWYRQTLGQGPEFLTYFQNEAQLEKSRLLSDRFSAERPKGSFSTLEIQRTEQGDSAMYLCASSLGVSTNEKLFFGSGTQLSVL.

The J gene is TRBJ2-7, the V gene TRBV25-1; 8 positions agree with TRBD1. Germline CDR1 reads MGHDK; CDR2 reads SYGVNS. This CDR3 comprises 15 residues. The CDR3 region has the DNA TGTGCTACAAACCAGGGTGGGACAGGAGCCTACGAGCAGTACTTC. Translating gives CATNQGGTGAYEQYF.

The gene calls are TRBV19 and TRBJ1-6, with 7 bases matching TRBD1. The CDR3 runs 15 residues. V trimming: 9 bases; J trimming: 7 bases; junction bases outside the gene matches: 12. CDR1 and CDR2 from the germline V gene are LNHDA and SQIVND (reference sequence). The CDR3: CASTTEDRKNSPLHF. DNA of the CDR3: TGTGCCAGCACCACGGAGGACAGGAAAAATTCACCCCTCCACTTT.

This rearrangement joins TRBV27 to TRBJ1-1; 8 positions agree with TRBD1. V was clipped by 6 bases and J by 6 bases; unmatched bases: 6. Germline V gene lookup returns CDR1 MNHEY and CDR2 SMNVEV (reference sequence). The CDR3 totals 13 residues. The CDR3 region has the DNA TGTGCCAGCAGGATGCAGGGGGCTGCTGAAGCTTTCTTT. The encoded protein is CASRMQGAAEAFF.

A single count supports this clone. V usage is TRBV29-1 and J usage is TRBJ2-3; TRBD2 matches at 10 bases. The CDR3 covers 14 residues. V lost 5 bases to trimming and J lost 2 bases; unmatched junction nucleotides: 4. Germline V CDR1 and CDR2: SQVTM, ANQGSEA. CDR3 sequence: CSVSSGSSTDTQYF. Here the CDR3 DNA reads TGCAGCGTTTCTAGCGGGAGTTCCACAGATACGCAGTATTTT.

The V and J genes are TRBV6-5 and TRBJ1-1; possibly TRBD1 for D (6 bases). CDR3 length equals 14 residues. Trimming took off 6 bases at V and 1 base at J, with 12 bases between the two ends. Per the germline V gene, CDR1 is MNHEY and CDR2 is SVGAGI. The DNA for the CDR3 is TGTGCCAGCAGCCGCGGACAGCCGAACACTGAAGCTTTCTTT. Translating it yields CASSRGQPNTEAFF.

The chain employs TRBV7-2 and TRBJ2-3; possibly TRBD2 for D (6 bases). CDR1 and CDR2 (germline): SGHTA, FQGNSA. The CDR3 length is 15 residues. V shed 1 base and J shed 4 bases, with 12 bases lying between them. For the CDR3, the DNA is TGTGCCAGCAGCTTAGTGGGACTGGGGCCAGATACGCAGTATTTT. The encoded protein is CASSLVGLGPDTQYF.

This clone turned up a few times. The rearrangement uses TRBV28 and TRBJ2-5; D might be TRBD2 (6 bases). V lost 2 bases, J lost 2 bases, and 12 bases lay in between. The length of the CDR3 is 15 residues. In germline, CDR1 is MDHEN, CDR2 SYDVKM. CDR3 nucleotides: TGTGCCAGCAGTTTAGGAGGGGCAGATCAAGAGACCCAGTACTTC. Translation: CASSLGGADQETQYF.

This CDR3 reads CASSPRQGALTGELFF. CDR3 DNA sequence: TGTGCCAGCAGCCCTCGACAGGGGGCGCTGACCGGGGAGCTGTTTTTT. The J gene is TRBJ2-2, the V gene TRBV7-6, with 10 bases aligning to TRBD1. CDR1 SGHVS and CDR2 FNYEAQ come from the germline V gene. The CDR3 covers 16 residues. V dropped 5 bases and J dropped 5; count of bases not matched to a gene: 8.

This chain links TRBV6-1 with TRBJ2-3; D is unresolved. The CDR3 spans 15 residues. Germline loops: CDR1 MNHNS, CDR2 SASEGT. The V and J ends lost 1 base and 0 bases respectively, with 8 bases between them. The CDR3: CASSEGVRSTDTQYF. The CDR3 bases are TGTGCCAGCAGTGAAGGCGTCCGTAGCACAGATACGCAGTATTTT.

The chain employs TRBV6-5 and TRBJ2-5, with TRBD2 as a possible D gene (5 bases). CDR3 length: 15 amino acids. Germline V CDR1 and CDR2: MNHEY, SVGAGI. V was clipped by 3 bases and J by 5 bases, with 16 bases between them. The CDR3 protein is CASSYSRGMRETQYF. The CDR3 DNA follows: TGTGCCAGCAGTTATTCTCGGGGTATGAGGGAGACCCAGTACTTC.

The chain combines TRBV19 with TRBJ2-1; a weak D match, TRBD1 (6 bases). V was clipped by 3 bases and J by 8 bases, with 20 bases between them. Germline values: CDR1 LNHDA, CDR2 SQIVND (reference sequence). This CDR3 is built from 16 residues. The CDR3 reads CASSIRYREGRDEQFF. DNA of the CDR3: TGTGCCAGTAGTATTCGGTACAGGGAAGGAAGGGATGAGCAGTTCTTC.

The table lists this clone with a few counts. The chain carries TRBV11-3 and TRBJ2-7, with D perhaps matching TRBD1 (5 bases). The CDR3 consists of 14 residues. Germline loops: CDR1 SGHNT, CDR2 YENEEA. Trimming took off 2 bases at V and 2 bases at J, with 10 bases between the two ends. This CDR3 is CASSLFDSTYEQYV. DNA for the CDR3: TGTGCCAGCAGCTTATTCGACAGCACCTACGAGCAGTACGTC.

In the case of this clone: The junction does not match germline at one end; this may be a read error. The CDR3 sequence: CSVEGEGIYEQYF. In nucleotides, the CDR3 is TGCAGCGTGGAAGGAGAGGGAATCTACGAGCAGTACTTC. V and J are TRBV29-1 and TRBJ2-5, with D maybe TRBD2 (5 bases). The J call is in doubt because the DNA end fits TRBJ2-7 better. The CDR3 consists of 13 residues. Per germline, CDR1 SQVTM and CDR2 ANQGSEA.

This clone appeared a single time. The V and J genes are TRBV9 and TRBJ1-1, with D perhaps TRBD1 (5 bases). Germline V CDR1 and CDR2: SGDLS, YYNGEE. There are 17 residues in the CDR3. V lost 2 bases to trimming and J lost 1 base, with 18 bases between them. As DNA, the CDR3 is TGTGCCAGCAGCGTTTCGTTGGGGACTGGGGGGAACACTGAAGCTTTCTTT. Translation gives CASSVSLGTGGNTEAFF.

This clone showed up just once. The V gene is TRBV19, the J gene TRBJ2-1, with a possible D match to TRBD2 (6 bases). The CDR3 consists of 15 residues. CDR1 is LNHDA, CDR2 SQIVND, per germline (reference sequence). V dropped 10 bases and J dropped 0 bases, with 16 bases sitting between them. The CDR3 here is CATRGEVSSYNEQFF. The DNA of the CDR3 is TGTGCCACCAGAGGGGAGGTCAGCTCCTACAATGAGCAGTTCTTC. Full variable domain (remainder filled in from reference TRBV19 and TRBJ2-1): DGGITQSPKYLFRKEGQNVTLSCEQNLNHDAMYWYRQDPGQGLRLIYYSQIVNDFQKGDIAEGYSVSREKKESFPLTVTSAQKNPTAFYLCATRGEVSSYNEQFFGPGTRLTVL.